The 30 T cell receptor beta chains reported below all come from one sample, sequenced in a study of blood T cell repertoires in COVID-19. Clones were sequenced by immunoSEQ multiplex PCR, and TCRdb holds only the in-frame ones, with some missing. The data show roughly 87,000 clones, around 86% seen once. Sample: peripheral blood. These receptors all come from a man aged 45-65 years with active COVID-19.

This clone was recorded only once. V is TRBV5-6 and J is TRBJ1-1; 9 positions agree with TRBD1. With 0 bases clipped from V and 3 bases from J, the junction kept 3 bases outside the gene matches. The CDR3 sequence is 15 residues long. CDR1 and CDR2 (germline): SGHDT, YYEEEE. Written as DNA, the CDR3 is TGTGCCAGCAGCTTGGTGGGGGACAGGGACACTGAAGCTTTCTTT. Translation: CASSLVGDRDTEAFF.

The rearrangement joins TRBV7-2 to TRBJ1-6; D is uncertain. The germline V gene has CDR1 SGHTA and CDR2 FQGNSA. The V and J ends lost 1 base and 9 bases respectively, with 13 bases between them. The CDR3 runs 15 residues. CDR3 coding DNA: TGTGCCAGCAGCTTAGTAGTAGCGGGTGGTTCACCCCTCCACTTT. Amino acid sequence: CASSLVVAGGSPLHF.

The rearrangement joins TRBV30 to TRBJ1-5; possibly TRBD1 for D (6 bases). This CDR3 has 14 residues. Germline V gives CDR1 GTSNPN, CDR2 SVGIG (reference sequence). V shed 2 bases and J shed 2 bases, with 10 bases lying between them. CDR3 nucleotide sequence: TGTGCCTGGAGTCCGACAGGAGGCAATCAGCCCCAGCATTTT. Translation: CAWSPTGGNQPQHF.

This clone was picked up one time. The chain carries TRBV5-1 and TRBJ2-7; 10 bases fit TRBD2. V shed 4 bases, J shed 3 bases, and the junction held 7 bases outside the gene matches. The germline V gene has CDR1 SGHRS and CDR2 YFSETQ. This CDR3 contains 15 residues. CDR3: CASSQTASGSYEQYF. The CDR3 bases are TGCGCCAGCAGCCAGACGGCTAGCGGGAGCTACGAGCAGTACTTC.

The rearrangement uses TRBV5-4 and TRBJ2-6, with a tentative D call TRBD1 (5 bases). Germline V gives CDR1 SGHNT, CDR2 YYREEE (reference sequence). V was cut by 1 base and J by 2 bases, with 10 bases left in between. The CDR3 length is 16 residues. CDR3 in amino acids: CASSLRGNTGANVLTF. CDR3 bases: TGTGCCAGCAGCTTGAGGGGTAATACTGGGGCCAACGTCCTGACTTTC.

The chain links TRBV19 to TRBJ1-1; 8 bases are shared with TRBD1. The J segment lost 11 bases and the V segment lost 3 bases, leaving 8 bases of the junction unmatched. Looked up from germline, CDR1 is LNHDA and CDR2 is SQIVND (reference sequence). The CDR3 runs 13 residues. CDR3 region: CASSINLGDRAFF. The DNA for the CDR3 is TGTGCCAGTAGTATTAATCTTGGGGACAGGGCTTTCTTT.

This rearrangement joins TRBV2 to TRBJ1-1, with unresolved D. Germline CDR1 is SNHLY and CDR2 is FYNNEI. Trimming left V 3 bases short and J 3 bases short, with 8 bases between. This CDR3 has 13 amino acids. The CDR3 DNA is TGTGCCAGCAGTGAGCTTGAGGACACTGAAGCTTTCTTT. Encoded protein: CASSELEDTEAFF.

V usage is TRBV29-1 and J usage is TRBJ1-2; 9 positions match TRBD1. The CDR3 covers 14 residues. CDR1 SQVTM and CDR2 ANQGSEA come from the germline V gene. Trimming at V came to 6 bases and at J to 4 bases, leaving 9 bases not matched to a gene. The CDR3 sequence: CSVWTGDISYGYTF. The CDR3 coding sequence is TGCAGCGTCTGGACAGGGGACATATCCTATGGCTACACCTTC. The full variable domain, with the rest looked up from reference TRBV29-1 and TRBJ1-2, is SAVISQKPSRDICQRGTSLTIQCQVDSQVTMMFWYRQQPGQSLTLIATANQGSEATYESGFVIDKFPISRPNLTFSTLTVSNMSPEDSSIYLCSVWTGDISYGYTFGSGTRLTVV.

The chain couples TRBV9 to TRBJ1-3; 7 nucleotides line up with TRBD1. The V gene's germline CDR1 is SGDLS and CDR2 YYNGEE. V gave up 4 bases and J gave up 0 bases; unmatched junction bases: 13. This CDR3 spans 18 amino acids. The CDR3 loop is CASSTRPGQSFSGNTIYF. The CDR3 DNA sequence: TGTGCCAGCAGCACGCGTCCGGGACAGTCTTTCTCTGGAAACACCATATATTTT.

The J gene is TRBJ1-3, the V gene TRBV30, with no clear D. Germline CDR1 reads GTSNPN; CDR2 reads SVGIG (reference sequence). The CDR3 runs 16 residues. The ends were cut back, 2 bases at V and 0 bases at J, with 14 bases in the middle. The CDR3 nucleotides are TGTGCCTGGAGTCTCGGACGGGATGACTCTGGAAACACCATATATTTT. Translated: CAWSLGRDDSGNTIYF.

The CDR3 sequence: CASSEGTGIRNQPQHF. For the CDR3, the DNA is TGTGCCAGCAGTGAAGGGACAGGGATTCGCAATCAGCCCCAGCATTTT. This chain uses TRBV6-1 with TRBJ1-5, with 8 bases aligning to TRBD1. Germline V gene lookup returns CDR1 MNHNS and CDR2 SASEGT. Trimming removed 1 base from V and 2 bases from J; junction bases left unmatched: 4. The CDR3 consists of 16 residues.

V gene TRBV27 combines with J gene TRBJ2-1; 9 bases match TRBD1. CDR1 and CDR2 (germline): MNHEY, SMNVEV (reference sequence). The CDR3 totals 16 residues. V shed 4 bases and J 4 bases; nucleotides not matched to a gene: 8. The CDR3 sequence is CASSSNRDRVYNEQFF. As DNA, the CDR3 is TGTGCCAGCAGTTCAAACCGGGACAGGGTGTACAATGAGCAGTTCTTC.

CDR3 loop: CASSLSALRTEAFF. The CDR3 nucleotides read TGTGCCAGCAGCTTGAGCGCGTTAAGGACTGAAGCTTTCTTT. V gene TRBV5-8 combines with J gene TRBJ1-1; unclear D gene. Germline values: CDR1 SGHTS, CDR2 YDEGEE. The V end was cut by 1 base, the J end by 5 bases, with 12 bases between. This CDR3 has 14 residues.

The chain has TRBV5-1 and TRBJ2-6, with a possible D match to TRBD1 (6 bases). This CDR3 is 17 amino acids long. V gave up 2 bases and J gave up 1 base, with 13 bases separating them. CDR1 SGHRS and CDR2 YFSETQ come from the germline V gene. The CDR3 DNA is TGCGCCAGCAGCTTATGGATGACAGGATCTGGGGCCAACGTCCTGACTTTC. It encodes CASSLWMTGSGANVLTF.

The CDR3 bases are TGTGCCAGCAGCTTTCGACAGGTGAACACTGAAGCTTTCTTT. As protein: CASSFRQVNTEAFF. The V gene is TRBV5-6, the J gene TRBJ1-1; perhaps TRBD1 as D (6 bases). The V gene lost 2 bases and the J gene lost 0 bases, with 8 bases spanning the gap. CDR3 length: 14 amino acids. Per germline, CDR1 SGHDT and CDR2 YYEEEE. Complete variable domain (other parts from reference TRBV5-6 and TRBJ1-1): DAGVTQSPTHLIKTRGQQVTLRCSPKSGHDTVSWYQQALGQGPQFIFQYYEEEERQRGNFPDRFSGHQFPNYSSELNVNALLLGDSALYLCASSFRQVNTEAFFGQGTRLTVV.

The CDR3 DNA reads as TGCGCCAGCAGCCAAGACGGGACAGGGCTCAATGAGCAGTTCTTC. Amino acids: CASSQDGTGLNEQFF. This sequence joins TRBV4-1 and TRBJ2-1, with 9 nucleotides matching TRBD1. The CDR3 has 15 residues. V gave up 0 bases and J gave up 6 bases; unmatched junction bases: 3. Germline-derived CDR1 and CDR2 are MGHRA and YSYEKL.

This chain joins TRBV27 and TRBJ2-7; the match to TRBD2 covers 9 bases. J lost 4 bases, V lost 6 bases, and 4 bases had no gene match. CDR3 length equals 13 residues. Germline CDR1 is MNHEY and CDR2 is SMNVEV (reference sequence). The CDR3 reads CASSPSGGYEQYF. CDR3 bases: TGTGCCAGCAGCCCAAGCGGGGGGTACGAGCAGTACTTC.

The chain is built from TRBV6-5 and TRBJ1-1; perhaps TRBD1 as D (5 bases). Germline CDR1 and CDR2: MNHEY and SVGAGI. Trimming removed 5 bases at V and 4 bases at J, with 14 bases between. This CDR3 contains 14 residues. The CDR3 DNA is TGTGCCAGCAGTCTCAGGGCGGGGGGCACTGAAGCTTTCTTT. It encodes CASSLRAGGTEAFF.

Only one count was recorded for this clone. CDR3 sequence: CASRGGVDQPQHF. CDR3 sequence (DNA): TGTGCCAGCAGGGGAGGAGTGGATCAGCCCCAGCATTTT. The chain carries TRBV6-5 and TRBJ1-5; D not certain. V lost 6 bases, J lost 5 bases, and 11 bases lay in between. Germline V gives CDR1 MNHEY, CDR2 SVGAGI. The CDR3 contains 13 residues.

The chain combines TRBV5-1 with TRBJ2-5; 8 bases are shared with TRBD2. Germline V gives CDR1 SGHRS, CDR2 YFSETQ. V gave up 5 bases and J gave up 4 bases; unmatched junction bases: 16. This CDR3 contains 17 residues. Written as DNA, the CDR3 is TGCGCCAGCAGAAAGGGGGGACTAGGGAGTATCGTAGAGACCCAGTACTTC. Translation: CASRKGGLGSIVETQYF. Together with reference TRBV5-1 and TRBJ2-5, the CDR3 gives the full variable domain: KAGVTQTPRYLIKTRGQQVTLSCSPISGHRSVSWYQQTPGQGLQFLFEYFSETQRNKGNFPGRFSGRQFSNSRSEMNVSTLELGDSALYLCASRKGGLGSIVETQYFGPGTRLLVL.

This chain connects TRBV5-4 to TRBJ1-6; 8 positions match TRBD1. There are 15 residues in the CDR3. J gave up 7 bases and V 4 bases, and 7 bases lay outside the gene matches. The germline V gene encodes CDR1 SGHNT and CDR2 YYREEE (reference sequence). The CDR3 region is CASSRSRDRNSPLHF. CDR3 coding DNA: TGTGCCAGCAGCCGAAGCCGGGACAGGAATTCACCCCTCCACTTT.

J is TRBJ1-4 and V is TRBV7-2; a possible D gene is TRBD1 (6 bases). Trimming stripped 5 bases from V and 8 bases from J, with 15 bases between. The CDR3 is 14 amino acids. Germline CDR1 and CDR2: SGHTA and FQGNSA. The CDR3 sequence: CASSQQTGNEKLFF. As DNA, the CDR3 is TGTGCCAGCAGCCAACAAACAGGGAACGAAAAACTGTTTTTT. The whole variable domain, filled in from reference TRBV7-2 and TRBJ1-4, reads GAGVSQSPSNKVTEKGKDVELRCDPISGHTALYWYRQSLGQGLEFLIYFQGNSAPDKSGLPSDRFSAERTGGSVSTLTIQRTQQEDSAVYLCASSQQTGNEKLFFGSGTQLSVL.

The chain employs TRBV9 and TRBJ2-5; D is undetermined. CDR1 and CDR2 from the germline V gene are SGDLS and YYNGEE. V lost 0 bases, J lost 1 base, and 13 bases lay in between. This CDR3 is built from 16 residues. The CDR3 loop is CASSVGQRIIQETQYF. The CDR3 DNA reads as TGTGCCAGCAGCGTAGGCCAGAGGATAATCCAAGAGACCCAGTACTTC.

The rearrangement links TRBV12-1 to TRBJ1-1; the DNA was not used to check the table's D call, TRBD1. TRBV12-1 corresponds to a pseudogene. The CDR3 is 13 residues long. CDR3 nucleotide sequence: TGTGCCACCACGGACAGACTGAACACTGAAGCTTTCTTT. Translating gives CATTDRLNTEAFF.

The CDR3 nucleotides read TGTGCCAGCAGTCAATCCTACGGGACAGCTCAAGAGACCCAGTACTTC. Translating gives CASSQSYGTAQETQYF. The chain joins TRBV27 to TRBJ2-5; 7 bases map to TRBD1. Germline V gene lookup returns CDR1 MNHEY and CDR2 SMNVEV (reference sequence). The J segment lost 2 bases and the V segment lost 5 bases, leaving 11 bases of the junction unmatched. This CDR3 region has 16 residues.

This rearrangement joins TRBV4-3 to TRBJ1-5; D ambiguous. CDR3 length equals 15 residues. CDR1 and CDR2 from the germline V gene are LGHNA and YSLEER. Trimming took off 0 bases at V and 4 bases at J, with 10 bases between the two ends. Here the CDR3 reads CASSQDFGSNQPQHF. In DNA form, the CDR3 reads TGCGCCAGCAGCCAAGATTTCGGGAGTAATCAGCCCCAGCATTTT.

The V call is TRBV2, the J call TRBJ1-4; D not resolved. Germline CDR1 SNHLY, CDR2 FYNNEI. Trimming took 6 bases from V and 0 from J, leaving 11 bases between them. The CDR3 totals 15 residues. The CDR3 spells CASSAPTTTNEKLFF. CDR3 in DNA: TGTGCCAGCAGCGCTCCCACTACAACTAATGAAAAACTGTTTTTT.

The chain's CDR3 is CASSTGGTLQETQYF. The DNA for the CDR3 is TGTGCCAGTAGTACGGGCGGGACTTTGCAAGAGACCCAGTACTTC. The chain couples TRBV19 to TRBJ2-5; perhaps TRBD2 as D (6 bases). Per germline, CDR1 LNHDA and CDR2 SQIVND (reference sequence). This CDR3 contains 15 residues. V was trimmed by 4 bases and J by 2 bases, leaving 14 bases between them.

This chain links TRBV28 with TRBJ1-5, with 10 bases lining up with TRBD1. The CDR3 loop spans 16 amino acids. J was trimmed by 6 bases and V by 4 bases; bases with no gene match: 9. The V gene's germline CDR1 is MDHEN and CDR2 SYDVKM. DNA of the CDR3: TGTGCCAGCAGTTCCCCGGGACAGGGGTTCACTCAGCCCCAGCATTTT. Translating gives CASSSPGQGFTQPQHF.

This rearrangement joins TRBV12-3 or TRBV12-4 to TRBJ2-3; D might be TRBD1 (5 bases). CDR3 length: 13 residues. Trimming took off 7 bases at V and 2 bases at J, with 10 bases between the two ends. The CDR3 DNA is TGTGCCAGCAAGGACACGAACACAGATACGCAGTATTTT. It yields the protein CASKDTNTDTQYF.